These 17 T cell receptor beta chains came from one sample sequenced in a study of blood T cell repertoires in COVID-19 (dated by TCRdb to the early 2020s). Receptor libraries were prepared by the immunoSEQ multiplex PCR assay. Imported from immuneACCESS, the table was reduced by TCRdb to in-frame sequences with V and J called. These copies leave out some clones; in studies compared against another copy, an unresolved V gene accounts for under half, and the cause of the remainder is not known. In this sample the table shows over 35,000 clones, 91% of which occur a single time. The ten top clones hold around a sixth of the sample. The sample taken for sequencing was peripheral blood. These receptors all come from a woman aged 30 to 39 in a cohort sampled during active COVID-19.

The V gene is TRBV3-1 (or the pseudogene TRBV3-2), the J gene TRBJ2-3; TRBD2 agrees at 7 bases. With 0 bases clipped from V and 2 bases from J, the junction kept 14 bases outside the gene matches. Germline CDR1 and CDR2: LGHDT and YNNKEL (reference sequence). This CDR3 has 19 amino acids. The CDR3 sequence: CASSQDRFPGLTLTDTQYF. For the CDR3, the DNA is TGTGCCAGCAGCCAAGACCGGTTCCCGGGACTAACACTCACAGATACGCAGTATTTT.

The chain has TRBV3-1 (or the pseudogene TRBV3-2) and TRBJ2-7; TRBD2 matches at 9 bases. V lost 9 bases to trimming and J lost 4 bases; unmatched junction nucleotides: 7. CDR3 length equals 13 residues. Germline CDR1 is LGHDT and CDR2 is YNNKEL (reference sequence). As DNA, the CDR3 is TGTGCCAGTAGGACTAGCGACAAATACGAGCAGTACTTC. It codes for CASRTSDKYEQYF.

This chain links TRBV20-1 with TRBJ2-4; a weak D match, TRBD1 (6 bases). The length of the CDR3 is 13 residues. Trimming pared 3 bases from V and 3 bases from J, leaving 9 bases between. Germline CDR1 DFQATT, CDR2 SNEGSKA (reference sequence). The CDR3 nucleotides are TGCAGTGCTAGTGACAGGAACAAAAACATTCAGTACTTC. Amino acid sequence: CSASDRNKNIQYF.

This clone was picked up a small number of times. The chain carries TRBV19 and TRBJ1-2; possible D gene TRBD1, 6 bases. The V and J ends lost 5 bases and 5 bases respectively, with 21 bases between them. CDR1 LNHDA and CDR2 SQIVND come from the germline V gene (reference sequence). This CDR3 is built from 16 residues. The CDR3 sequence is CASSVFGQKRSYGYTF. CDR3 nucleotides: TGTGCCAGTAGTGTATTTGGACAGAAACGCTCTTATGGCTACACCTTC.

The rearrangement links TRBV20-1 to TRBJ1-2, with D maybe TRBD1 (5 bases). V was clipped by 6 bases and J by 10 bases, with 15 bases between them. This CDR3 is built from 11 residues. Looked up from germline, CDR1 is DFQATT and CDR2 is SNEGSKA (reference sequence). DNA of the CDR3: TGCAGTGCCAACCCCGGGACTGTCTACACCTTC. Its protein is CSANPGTVYTF.

The CDR3 DNA is TGTGCCAGCTCATCTATACAGGGGACTGAAGCTTTCTTT. Protein: CASSSIQGTEAFF. The rearrangement joins TRBV18 to TRBJ1-1; 7 nucleotides match TRBD1. This CDR3 region has 13 residues. V shed 5 bases and J 5 bases; nucleotides not matched to a gene: 5. The V gene's germline CDR1 is KGHSH and CDR2 LQKENI.

The chain combines TRBV15 with TRBJ2-1, with a weak D call TRBD2 (5 bases). The CDR3 sequence is 16 residues long. Germline CDR1 LNHNV, CDR2 YYDKDF (reference sequence). V was pared by 0 bases and J by 5 bases, with 14 bases between. The CDR3 region has the DNA TGTGCCACCAGCAGAGATCGGGGTAGGGCGGACAATGAGCAGTTCTTC. Translated: CATSRDRGRADNEQFF.

This clone was seen a single time. The chain links TRBV3-1 (or the pseudogene TRBV3-2) to TRBJ1-4, with 11 nucleotides matching TRBD1. CDR3 length equals 16 residues. Per germline, CDR1 LGHDT and CDR2 YNNKEL (reference sequence). With 5 bases clipped from V and 8 bases from J, the junction kept 10 bases outside the gene matches. The CDR3 DNA is TGTGCCAGCAGCGCACAATCGGGACAGGGGGGGGAAAAACTGTTTTTT. It translates to CASSAQSGQGGEKLFF.

The chain employs TRBV29-1 and TRBJ2-1, with TRBD2 identical over 8 bases. Germline V gene lookup returns CDR1 SQVTM and CDR2 ANQGSEA. After removal of 2 bases from V and 5 bases from J, the junction contained 8 bases not matched to a gene. CDR3 size: 15 residues. The CDR3 DNA reads TGCAGCGTTGAATGGCTAGCGGGTTCAAACAATGAGCAGTTCTTC. It yields the protein CSVEWLAGSNNEQFF.

The J gene is TRBJ2-3, the V gene TRBV19; TRBD2 matches at 12 bases. The ends lost 5 bases at V and 3 bases at J; junction bases unmatched: 6. The germline V gene encodes CDR1 LNHDA and CDR2 SQIVND (reference sequence). This CDR3 has 16 residues. The CDR3 DNA reads as TGTGCCAGTAGTCGATATCTAGCGGGAGGGACAGATACGCAGTATTTT. As protein: CASSRYLAGGTDTQYF.

V usage is TRBV7-9 and J usage is TRBJ2-5; 12 bases fit TRBD2. After removal of 6 bases from V and 5 bases from J, the junction contained 7 bases not matched to a gene. Looked up from germline, CDR1 is SEHNR and CDR2 is FQNEAQ (reference sequence). The CDR3 consists of 15 residues. CDR3 in DNA: TGTGCCAGCAGTTCAGCTACTAGCGGGAGGGAGACCCAGTACTTC. It yields the protein CASSSATSGRETQYF.

The rearrangement joins TRBV29-1 to TRBJ2-1; D perhaps matches TRBD1 (6 bases). Trimming stripped 4 bases from V and 4 bases from J, with 14 bases between. The germline CDR1 and CDR2 sequences are SQVTM and ANQGSEA. The CDR3 extends over 14 amino acids. The chain's CDR3 is CSVVRDTVYNEQFF. The CDR3 DNA follows: TGCAGCGTTGTCCGGGACACCGTATACAATGAGCAGTTCTTC.

This chain joins TRBV11-2 and TRBJ2-5, with 7 bases that match TRBD1. The junction had 7 bases not matched to a gene; V was cut back by 5 bases and J by 1 base. From germline, CDR1 is SGHAT and CDR2 FQNNGV. The CDR3 covers 15 residues. CDR3 coding DNA: TGTGCCAGCAGCAGACAGGGCCAGTTCCAAGAGACCCAGTACTTC. This translates into CASSRQGQFQETQYF.

The chain employs TRBV15 and TRBJ2-7; 10 nucleotides align to TRBD2. This CDR3 region has 20 residues. Germline CDR1 LNHNV, CDR2 YYDKDF (reference sequence). Trimming at V came to 3 bases and at J to 2 bases, leaving 19 bases not matched to a gene. CDR3 coding DNA: TGTGCCACCAGCAGGGAACCGACGGGAGGAGTGCTAGCGGGGGCCTACGAGCAGTACTTC. Encoded protein: CATSREPTGGVLAGAYEQYF.

The CDR3 DNA sequence: TGTGCCAGCAGCCGGACTAGCGGGACGAATGAGCAGTTCTTC. Encoded protein: CASSRTSGTNEQFF. V and J are TRBV7-3 and TRBJ2-1, with 12 bases that match TRBD2. The V segment lost 5 bases and the J segment 7 bases; nucleotides outside the gene matches: 3. Germline-derived CDR1 and CDR2 are SGHTA and FQGTGA. The CDR3 length is 14 residues.

The chain combines TRBV30 with TRBJ2-1; 8 nucleotides line up with TRBD2. Trimming at V came to 3 bases and at J to 8 bases, leaving 9 bases not matched to a gene. Germline V gene sequence: CDR1 GTSNPN, CDR2 SVGIG (reference sequence). The CDR3 sequence is 14 residues long. CDR3 nucleotide sequence: TGTGCCTGGAGGGAAGCGGGGGCGGGCGATGAGCAGTTCTTC. It yields the protein CAWREAGAGDEQFF.

The chain has TRBV27 and TRBJ2-6; 15 bases fit TRBD2. The germline gives CDR1 MNHEY, CDR2 SMNVEV (reference sequence). This CDR3 has 18 amino acids. After removal of 4 bases from V and 3 bases from J, the junction contained 4 bases not matched to a gene. The CDR3 DNA reads TGTGCCAGCAGTTCGGGACTAGCGGGAGGAGGTGGGGCCAACGTCCTGACTTTC. The encoded protein is CASSSGLAGGGGANVLTF.